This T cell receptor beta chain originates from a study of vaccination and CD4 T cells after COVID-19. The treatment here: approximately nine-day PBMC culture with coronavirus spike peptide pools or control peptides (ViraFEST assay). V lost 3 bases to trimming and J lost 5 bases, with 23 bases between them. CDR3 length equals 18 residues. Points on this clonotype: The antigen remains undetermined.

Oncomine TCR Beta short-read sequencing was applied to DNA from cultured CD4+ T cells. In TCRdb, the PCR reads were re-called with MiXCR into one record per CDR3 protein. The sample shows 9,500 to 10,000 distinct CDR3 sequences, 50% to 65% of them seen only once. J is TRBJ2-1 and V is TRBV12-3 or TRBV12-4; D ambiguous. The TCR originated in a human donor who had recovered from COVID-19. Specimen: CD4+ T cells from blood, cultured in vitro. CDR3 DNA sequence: TGTGCCAGCAGTTTCCCCTCCGCCAGCGCGTGGAATAACAATGAGCAGTTCTTC. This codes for CASSFPSASAWNNNEQFF.